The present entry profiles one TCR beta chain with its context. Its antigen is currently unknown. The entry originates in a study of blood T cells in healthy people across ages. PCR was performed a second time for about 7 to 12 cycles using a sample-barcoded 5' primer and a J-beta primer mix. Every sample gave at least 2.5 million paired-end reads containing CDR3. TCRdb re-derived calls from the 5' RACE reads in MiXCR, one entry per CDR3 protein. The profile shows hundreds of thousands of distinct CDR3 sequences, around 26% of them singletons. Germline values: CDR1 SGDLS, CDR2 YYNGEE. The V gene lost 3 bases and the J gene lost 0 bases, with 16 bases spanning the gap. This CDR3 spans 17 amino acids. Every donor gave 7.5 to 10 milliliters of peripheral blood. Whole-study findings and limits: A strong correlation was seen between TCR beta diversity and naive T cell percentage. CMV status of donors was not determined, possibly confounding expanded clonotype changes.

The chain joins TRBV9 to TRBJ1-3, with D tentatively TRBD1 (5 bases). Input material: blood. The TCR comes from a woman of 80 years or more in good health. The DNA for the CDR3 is TGTGCCAGCAGCGCGAGAGGGACGGGAGACTCTGGAAACACCATATATTTT. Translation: CASSARGTGDSGNTIYF.